The 23 T cell receptor beta chains reported below all come from one sample, sequenced in a study of blood T cells in healthy people across ages. A second roughly 6 to 12 cycle PCR used barcoded and J-beta primers. One entry per CDR3 protein, called by TCRdb with MiXCR from the 5' RACE reads. The sample contains 650,000 to 1,000,000 distinct CDR3 sequences, 46% of which appear only once. Sequenced input: blood. The receptors originated from a man older than 75 in good health.

This sequence joins TRBV7-9 and TRBJ1-2, with D maybe TRBD1 (6 bases). Germline CDR1 reads SEHNR; CDR2 reads FQNEAQ (reference sequence). Trimming shortened V by 5 bases and J by 6 bases, and 22 bases separated the two germline ends. This CDR3 region has 16 residues. The DNA of the CDR3 is TGTGCCAGCAGCCCCAGCGGAGGGGGGCGCGGTAATGGCTACACCTTC. Encoded protein: CASSPSGGGRGNGYTF.

This chain uses TRBV6-2 or TRBV6-3 with TRBJ2-5; D perhaps matches TRBD2 (6 bases). Germline V CDR1 and CDR2: MNHEY, SVGEGT. The CDR3 consists of 15 residues. Trimming shortened V by 7 bases and J by 6 bases, and 21 bases separated the two germline ends. The CDR3 bases are TGTGCCAGCACCCAGTGGGGACTCGAGAGAAAGACCCAGTACTTC. It specifies CASTQWGLERKTQYF.

The CDR3 nucleotides read TGTGCCAGCAGTTTAGATGTAGCGGGGCGTTACAATGAGCAGTTCTTC. Translating it yields CASSLDVAGRYNEQFF. The genes are TRBV12-3 or TRBV12-4 and TRBJ2-1; 8 nucleotides match TRBD2. The V gene end was trimmed by 1 base and the J gene end by 4 bases; junction bases not matched to a gene: 6. The CDR3 covers 16 residues.

In nucleotides, the CDR3 is TGTGCCAGCAGCCAACTCCCCAAGGAGCAGTACTTC. Translating gives CASSQLPKEQYF. This chain joins TRBV12-3 or TRBV12-4 and TRBJ2-5; D remains ambiguous. V was pared by 6 bases and J by 11 bases, with 16 bases between. This CDR3 has 12 amino acids.

V is TRBV7-2 and J is TRBJ2-7; D perhaps matches TRBD2 (6 bases). Germline CDR1 reads SGHTA; CDR2 reads FQGNSA. This CDR3 is 14 amino acids long. V dropped 8 bases and J dropped 3 bases, with 17 bases sitting between them. CDR3 nucleotides: TGTGCCAGCTCCCGGGAGCGCAACAACTACGAGCAGTACTTC. It translates to CASSRERNNYEQYF.

V is TRBV27 and J is TRBJ2-1; 10 nucleotides match TRBD1. Looked up from germline, CDR1 is MNHEY and CDR2 is SMNVEV (reference sequence). This CDR3 contains 18 residues. V dropped 3 bases and J dropped 7; count of bases not matched to a gene: 15. In DNA form, the CDR3 reads TGTGCCAGCAGTTTCCATGCCCCGGGACAGGGGATCAGGAATGAGCAGTTCTTC. It translates to CASSFHAPGQGIRNEQFF.

In DNA form, the CDR3 reads TGTGCCAGCAGTAAAGGCCTTGCGGGGGCGGGGGAGACCCAGTACTTC. As protein: CASSKGLAGAGETQYF. The gene calls are TRBV6-6 and TRBJ2-5, with D possibly TRBD2 on 7 matching bases. The CDR3 has 16 amino acids. Trimming left V 5 bases short and J 5 bases short, with 21 bases between. Germline V CDR1 and CDR2: MNHNY, SVGAGI (reference sequence).

V is TRBV5-4 and J is TRBJ2-7, with no clear D. V was pared by 3 bases and J by 0 bases, with 16 bases between. Germline CDR1 is SGHNT and CDR2 is YYREEE (reference sequence). The CDR3 consists of 16 residues. The CDR3 coding sequence is TGTGCCAGCAGCTCAAAAATGCCATCCCCCTCCTACGAGCAGTACTTC. Protein sequence: CASSSKMPSPSYEQYF.

As regards this clonotype: At one boundary the junction diverges from the germline segment, which might be a read error. V is TRBV7-2 and J is TRBJ2-3, with 10 bases fitting TRBD2. CDR1 is SGHTA, CDR2 FQGNSA, per germline. The CDR3 is 16 amino acids. DNA of the CDR3: TGTGCCAGCAGCTATCAGAGCGGGAGGGCCACAGATATGCAGTATTTT. Protein: CASSYQSGRATDMQYF.

There are a few counts of this clonotype. V usage is TRBV5-1 and J usage is TRBJ2-7, with TRBD2 as a possible D gene (5 bases). V lost 4 bases and J lost 0, with 14 bases in between. Germline lookup yields CDR1 SGHRS and CDR2 YFSETQ. The CDR3 loop spans 15 amino acids. The CDR3 DNA follows: TGCGCCAGCAGCCAAAATGCGGGTAACTCCTACGAGCAGTACTTC. It is translated as CASSQNAGNSYEQYF.

This clonotype was recorded once. The V and J genes are TRBV5-1 and TRBJ2-6; D may be TRBD1 (7 bases). Germline CDR1 is SGHRS and CDR2 is YFSETQ. V lost 2 bases and J 5 bases, leaving 17 bases between the germline ends. The CDR3 loop spans 17 amino acids. The CDR3 is CASSFGGTVRRANVLTF. The CDR3, as DNA: TGCGCCAGCAGCTTTGGCGGGACAGTCCGGAGGGCCAACGTCCTGACTTTC. Combining the CDR3 with reference TRBV5-1 and TRBJ2-6 gives the whole variable domain KAGVTQTPRYLIKTRGQQVTLSCSPISGHRSVSWYQQTPGQGLQFLFEYFSETQRNKGNFPGRFSGRQFSNSRSEMNVSTLELGDSALYLCASSFGGTVRRANVLTFGAGSRLTVL.

This clonotype has only a few counts. V usage is TRBV19 and J usage is TRBJ1-2, with D maybe TRBD1 (6 bases). The CDR3 length is 13 residues. From germline, CDR1 is LNHDA and CDR2 SQIVND (reference sequence). V shed 6 bases and J shed 2 bases, with 10 bases lying between them. CDR3 region: CASRVTGNYGYTF. The CDR3 DNA reads TGTGCCAGTAGGGTTACAGGGAACTATGGCTACACCTTC.

The rearrangement links TRBV10-3 to TRBJ2-3; D is unresolved. The CDR3 totals 13 residues. V dropped 3 bases and J dropped 4 bases, with 8 bases sitting between them. Per germline, CDR1 ENHRY and CDR2 SYGVKD. CDR3 protein: CAISEGIPDTQYF. The CDR3, as DNA: TGTGCCATCAGTGAAGGGATTCCAGATACGCAGTATTTT.

The table lists this clonotype with a count of one. V and J are TRBV5-1 and TRBJ2-1, with TRBD2 matching 12 bases. J lost 8 bases, V lost 5 bases, and 8 bases had no gene match. Germline loops: CDR1 SGHRS, CDR2 YFSETQ. The CDR3 is made up of 15 amino acids. The CDR3 nucleotides read TGCGCCAGCAGATTTGGACTAGCGGGGTGGGATGAGCAGTTCTTC. Translating gives CASRFGLAGWDEQFF. Drawing the rest from reference TRBV5-1 and TRBJ2-1, the complete variable domain is KAGVTQTPRYLIKTRGQQVTLSCSPISGHRSVSWYQQTPGQGLQFLFEYFSETQRNKGNFPGRFSGRQFSNSRSEMNVSTLELGDSALYLCASRFGLAGWDEQFFGPGTRLTVL.

The chain uses TRBV20-1 and TRBJ2-7; 9 positions match TRBD2. The CDR3 consists of 15 residues. The germline V gene has CDR1 DFQATT and CDR2 SNEGSKA (reference sequence). Losses at the gene ends were 0 bases for V and 2 bases for J; bases not matched to a gene: 5. CDR3 sequence (DNA): TGCAGTGCTAGAGAAACTAGCGGGTCGACCTACGAGCAGTACTTC. Protein product: CSARETSGSTYEQYF.

Concerning this clonotype itself: This could be a read error, since a much larger clone is one nucleotide away. The genes are TRBV7-2 and TRBJ2-7, with D maybe TRBD2 (5 bases). Germline-derived CDR1 and CDR2 are SGHTA and FQGNSA. V was cut by 5 bases and J by 11 bases, with 13 bases left in between. This CDR3 contains 11 residues. The CDR3 DNA follows: TGTGCCAGCAGCCCCATCGGGGTGGAGTACTTC. This gives the protein CASSPIGVEYF. Filled out from reference TRBV7-2 and TRBJ2-7, the complete variable domain reads GAGVSQSPSNKVTEKGKDVELRCDPISGHTALYWYRQSLGQGLEFLIYFQGNSAPDKSGLPSDRFSAERTGGSVSTLTIQRTQQEDSAVYLCASSPIGVEYFGPGTRLTVT.

Many counts were recorded for this clonotype. V gene TRBV6-2 or TRBV6-3 combines with J gene TRBJ2-7, with D possibly called TRBD1 or TRBD2 (5 bases each). The germline CDR1 and CDR2 sequences are MNHEY and SVGEGT. V was cut by 5 bases and J by 1 base, with 18 bases left in between. This CDR3 region has 16 residues. The CDR3 DNA reads as TGTGCCAGCAGTGGGAAAACTCGGGACGGGTCCTACGAGCAGTACTTC. Amino acids: CASSGKTRDGSYEQYF.

This clonotype was picked up one time. In DNA, the CDR3 is TGTGCCAGCAGCACCCGCAGACAGGGACGTTTTGGCTACACCTTC. Translated, it gives CASSTRRQGRFGYTF. The chain has TRBV6-1 and TRBJ1-2; 7 nucleotides align to TRBD1. Trimming at V came to 6 bases and at J to 7 bases, leaving 14 bases not matched to a gene. The CDR3 contains 15 residues. Germline loops: CDR1 MNHNS, CDR2 SASEGT.

This chain joins TRBV2 and TRBJ2-1, with 7 positions matching TRBD1. Per germline, CDR1 SNHLY and CDR2 FYNNEI. V lost 6 bases and J lost 15; bases outside the gene matches: 5. CDR3 length equals 10 residues. The CDR3 region has the DNA TGTGCCAGCAGCACAGGGGCGGTGTTCTTC. Encoded protein: CASSTGAVFF.

This chain connects TRBV7-2 to TRBJ2-5, with TRBD2 matching over 12 bases. The DNA end is a closer match to TRBJ2-7, so the J assignment may be wrong. Germline loops: CDR1 SGHTA, CDR2 FQGNSA. This CDR3 spans 15 amino acids. The CDR3 loop reads CASSLRLAGEYEQYF. CDR3 coding DNA: TGTGCCAGCAGCTTAAGACTAGCGGGAGAGTACGAGCAGTACTTC.

The chain combines TRBV20-1 with TRBJ2-3; 12 bases are a match to TRBD2. Germline loops: CDR1 DFQATT, CDR2 SNEGSKA (reference sequence). J was trimmed by 4 bases and V by 4 bases; bases with no gene match: 9. The CDR3 consists of 16 residues. The CDR3 nucleotides read TGCAGTGCTACTCCCGGGACTAGCGGGTGGTCAGATACGCAGTATTTT. It encodes CSATPGTSGWSDTQYF.

This clonotype was observed a handful of times. The chain has TRBV7-2 and TRBJ1-2; 7 positions match TRBD1. V was clipped by 4 bases and J by 3 bases; unmatched bases: 2. This CDR3 has 13 residues. The germline gives CDR1 SGHTA, CDR2 FQGNSA. The DNA of the CDR3 is TGTGCCAGCAGCTACGGGACAGACTATGGCTACACCTTC. Protein product: CASSYGTDYGYTF. The full variable domain, its missing parts supplied by reference TRBV7-2 and TRBJ1-2, is GAGVSQSPSNKVTEKGKDVELRCDPISGHTALYWYRQSLGQGLEFLIYFQGNSAPDKSGLPSDRFSAERTGGSVSTLTIQRTQQEDSAVYLCASSYGTDYGYTFGSGTRLTVV.

This clonotype has more than one count but fewer than ten. This chain joins TRBV28 and TRBJ1-2, with D uncertain. The CDR3 has 12 residues. V was clipped by 8 bases and J by 7 bases, with 14 bases between them. Germline CDR1 MDHEN, CDR2 SYDVKM. CDR3 sequence (DNA): TGTGCCAGCGGAACGGAGTTTGCTGGCTACACCTTC. Its protein product is CASGTEFAGYTF.